This entry lists 5 T cell receptor beta chains sequenced from one sample in a study of cytomegalovirus exposure and HLA in healthy donors. The study ran its PCR with 60 Vbeta and 13 Jbeta primers. Method: immunoSEQ multiplex PCR; TCRdb's copy keeps in-frame clones and lacks some. Of about 140,000 clones detected, about 75% appear once; the ten largest clones hold 2.5% to 4%. The sample taken for sequencing was PBMCs. The source of these receptors is a man between 40 and 49 years old in good health and CMV-seronegative.

The chain has TRBV7-2 and TRBJ2-3; 12 positions match TRBD2. V lost 3 bases, J lost 4 bases, and 8 bases stayed unmatched. This CDR3 has 17 amino acids. Per the germline V gene, CDR1 is SGHTA and CDR2 is FQGNSA. The CDR3 protein is CASSFASGGGGADTQYF. DNA of the CDR3: TGTGCCAGCAGCTTCGCTAGCGGGGGGGGAGGGGCAGATACGCAGTATTTT.

The rearrangement uses TRBV18 and TRBJ2-1; D unclear. Germline V gene data show CDR1 as KGHSH and CDR2 as LQKENI. This CDR3 is 15 amino acids long. Between the trimmed V and J ends, which lost 2 bases and 0 bases, there was a span of 8 bases. The chain's CDR3 is CASSPWQYSYNEQFF. CDR3 sequence (DNA): TGTGCCAGCTCACCATGGCAGTACTCCTACAATGAGCAGTTCTTC. The variable domain in full, with the rest retrieved from reference TRBV18 and TRBJ2-1, is NAGVMQNPRHLVRRRGQEARLRCSPMKGHSHVYWYRQLPEEGLKFMVYLQKENIIDESGMPKERFSAEFPKEGPSILRIQQVVRGDSAAYFCASSPWQYSYNEQFFGPGTRLTVL.

This clone was seen a few times. The V call is TRBV19, the J call TRBJ1-6, with TRBD1 identical over 10 bases. The V gene's germline CDR1 is LNHDA and CDR2 SQIVND (reference sequence). The ends lost 3 bases at V and 8 bases at J; junction bases unmatched: 4. The CDR3 runs to 15 residues. CDR3 sequence reads: CASSIGQGEDSPLHF. CDR3 in DNA: TGTGCCAGTAGTATTGGACAGGGGGAGGATTCACCCCTCCACTTT.

The rearrangement links TRBV2 to TRBJ2-1, with 9 bases that match TRBD1. The CDR3 runs to 15 residues. From germline, CDR1 is SNHLY and CDR2 FYNNEI. Trimming at V came to 6 bases and at J to 2 bases, leaving 5 bases not matched to a gene. CDR3 nucleotide sequence: TGTGCCAGCAGAGGGGGGACAGGGCCCTACAATGAGCAGTTCTTC. It translates to CASRGGTGPYNEQFF.

V usage is TRBV7-9 and J usage is TRBJ2-4; 7 positions match TRBD1. In germline, CDR1 is SEHNR, CDR2 FQNEAQ (reference sequence). This CDR3 contains 16 residues. The junction had 8 bases not matched to a gene; V was cut back by 6 bases and J by 0 bases. CDR3 amino acids: CASSSRTGIAKNIQYF. Here the CDR3 DNA reads TGTGCCAGCAGTTCTAGGACAGGAATAGCCAAAAACATTCAGTACTTC.